Shown below are 7 T cell receptor beta chains from a single sample sequenced in a study of T cell responses to AZD1222 COVID-19 vaccine. Produced via immunoSEQ multiplex PCR; TCRdb's table is partial and in-frame only. This table has roughly 140,000 clones, 85% to 95% appearing once. Sequences were derived from peripheral blood, sampled on day 0 of AZD1222 vaccination. Every receptor here comes from an adult in good health.

The chain employs TRBV7-3 and TRBJ2-1; 9 positions agree with TRBD2. V shed 8 bases and J 9 bases; nucleotides not matched to a gene: 17. Germline CDR1 is SGHTA and CDR2 is FQGTGA. The CDR3 covers 16 residues. CDR3 nucleotide sequence: TGTGCCAGCCCGGTCGGGCTAGCGGGGCGGCTATGTGAGCAGTTCTTC. Amino acids: CASPVGLAGRLCEQFF.

V usage is TRBV24-1 and J usage is TRBJ2-7, with 16 bases that match TRBD2. V trimming: 4 bases; J trimming: 1 base; junction bases outside the gene matches: 6. The CDR3 consists of 18 residues. Germline values: CDR1 KGHDR, CDR2 SFDVKD. CDR3: CATSEGGLAGGRSYEQYF. CDR3 DNA: TGTGCCACCAGTGAAGGGGGACTAGCGGGAGGGCGGTCCTACGAGCAGTACTTC.

V usage is TRBV7-9 and J usage is TRBJ2-3; 12 bases are a match to TRBD2. The V and J ends lost 5 bases and 7 bases, in that order; junction bases with no gene match: 7. CDR1 and CDR2 (germline): SEHNR, FQNEAQ (reference sequence). The CDR3 covers 15 residues. The CDR3 here is CASSPTSGSGNTQYF. CDR3 bases: TGTGCCAGCAGCCCGACTAGCGGGAGTGGGAATACGCAGTATTTT.

The CDR3 region has the DNA TGTGCCAGCAGCGCCACGGTTGGATTTGAGCAGTTCTTC. Its translation: CASSATVGFEQFF. The chain recombines TRBV7-9 with TRBJ2-1, with no clear D. V was clipped by 5 bases and J by 9 bases, with 14 bases between them. Germline loops: CDR1 SEHNR, CDR2 FQNEAQ (reference sequence). This CDR3 has 13 amino acids.

With respect to this clone: Other DNA sequences within the sample encode an identical CDR3. This chain connects TRBV14 to TRBJ2-1; D is perhaps TRBD2 (6 bases). The CDR3 loop spans 16 amino acids. In germline, CDR1 is SGHDN, CDR2 FVKESK. V gave up 0 bases and J gave up 1 base, with 10 bases separating them. The CDR3 nucleotides read TGTGCCAGCAGCCAAGACGCTAGCGATTCCTACAATGAGCAGTTCTTC. Protein: CASSQDASDSYNEQFF.

The chain has TRBV27 and TRBJ2-1; D is undetermined. The ends were cut back, 5 bases at V and 6 bases at J, with 8 bases in the middle. This CDR3 is built from 12 residues. CDR1 MNHEY and CDR2 SMNVEV come from the germline V gene (reference sequence). CDR3 in amino acids: CASSLPGNEQFF. The CDR3 DNA reads as TGTGCCAGCAGTCTACCGGGCAATGAGCAGTTCTTC.

This clone is labeled medium-sized. The V and J genes are TRBV15 and TRBJ2-2, with TRBD2 identical over 14 bases. The CDR3 runs 19 residues. The germline V gene encodes CDR1 LNHNV and CDR2 YYDKDF (reference sequence). The V segment lost 3 bases and the J segment 6 bases; nucleotides outside the gene matches: 12. DNA of the CDR3: TGTGCCACCAGCAGGAGGGGGACTAGCGGGAGTGGAGTAGCCGGGGAGCTGTTTTTT. This translates into CATSRRGTSGSGVAGELFF.